One and the same sample provided the 15 T cell receptor beta chains below, sequenced in a study of T cell repertoires in aging, cancer and after chemotherapy. The template was genomic DNA from peripheral blood, not RNA. TRB rearrangements spanning V, D and J were amplified using mixed TRB-A/B primers. A single record per CDR3 protein comes from TCRdb applying MiXCR to the multiplex PCR reads. The table lists approximately 9,500 distinct CDR3 sequences, less than 30% of them singletons. Material for sequencing was blood. The receptors originated from a human donor in good health.

On this clonotype: Germline and junction disagree at one end, which may indicate a read error. V usage is TRBV20-1 and J usage is TRBJ2-3, with a weak D call TRBD1 (5 bases). The CDR3 length is 13 residues. Germline lookup yields CDR1 DFQATT and CDR2 SNEGSKA (reference sequence). The CDR3 DNA reads as TGCAGTGCTAGTGTTTGGGGCACAGGTACGCAGTATTTT. It specifies CSASVWGTGTQYF.

This clonotype was seen only a few times. The V gene is TRBV5-4, the J gene TRBJ2-7, with 7 bases identical to TRBD1. V lost 4 bases to trimming and J lost 3 bases; unmatched junction nucleotides: 7. The CDR3 consists of 14 residues. Germline CDR1 is SGHNT and CDR2 is YYREEE (reference sequence). The CDR3 bases are TGTGCCAGCAGCACGGACAGGATAAACTACGAGCAGTACTTC. Its protein is CASSTDRINYEQYF.

J is TRBJ2-6 and V is TRBV27; no firm D call. V was cut by 2 bases and J by 0 bases, with 11 bases left in between. The CDR3 runs 17 residues. Per germline, CDR1 MNHEY and CDR2 SMNVEV (reference sequence). CDR3 DNA: TGTGCCAGCAGTTTACCGGACGTGCACTCTGGGGCCAACGTCCTGACTTTC. Residues: CASSLPDVHSGANVLTF.

As DNA, the CDR3 is TGTGCCAGGTCGGAGGACACTGAAGCTTTCTTT. The encoded protein is CARSEDTEAFF. The rearrangement uses TRBV7-2 and TRBJ1-1, with D hard to call. This CDR3 region has 11 residues. The V end lost 9 bases, the J end lost 3 bases, and 8 bases lay between the germline ends. Germline V gives CDR1 SGHTA, CDR2 FQGNSA.

A remark on this clonotype: One end of the junction varies from germline; a read error may be responsible. The chain has TRBV11-3 and TRBJ2-1; 7 bases line up with TRBD2. Germline V gene data show CDR1 as SGHNT and CDR2 as YENEEA. This CDR3 spans 13 amino acids. CDR3 in DNA: TGTGCCAGTAGCGGGTTTGGCGGCAATGTGCAGTTCTTC. It specifies CASSGFGGNVQFF.

The genes are TRBV7-9 and TRBJ2-4; possible D gene TRBD1, 5 bases. The CDR3 sequence is 15 residues long. Trimming cost V 8 bases and J 1 base, with 15 bases left between them. CDR1 SEHNR and CDR2 FQNEAQ come from the germline V gene (reference sequence). CDR3 sequence: CASSPVAGAKNIQYF. CDR3 nucleotides: TGTGCCAGCTCCCCGGTAGCAGGGGCCAAAAACATTCAGTACTTC.

By frequency in the sample, this clonotype is medium-sized (0.01 to 0.1%). V gene TRBV19 combines with J gene TRBJ2-7; possibly TRBD2 for D (5 bases). The CDR3 has 14 residues. Germline loops: CDR1 LNHDA, CDR2 SQIVND (reference sequence). V was shortened by 5 bases and J by 10 bases, with 21 bases between the two germline ends. In nucleotides, the CDR3 is TGTGCCAGTAGTGATGCGTCCCTGGCGGGTAATCAGTACTTC. Translated: CASSDASLAGNQYF.

In its sample, this clonotype is medium-sized. The V call is TRBV7-3, the J call TRBJ2-3; the match to TRBD1 covers 8 bases. V shed 3 bases and J 4 bases; nucleotides not matched to a gene: 9. CDR3 length: 16 amino acids. Germline CDR1 SGHTA, CDR2 FQGTGA. The DNA of the CDR3 is TGTGCCAGCAGCTTCCCGCTCGGACAGGGCGCAGATACGCAGTATTTT. The encoded protein is CASSFPLGQGADTQYF.

The rearrangement links TRBV7-9 to TRBJ2-5, with 11 bases fitting TRBD2. The CDR3 has 16 residues. Germline trimming cut 5 bases from V and 4 bases from J; bases unmatched to any gene: 9. Per the germline V gene, CDR1 is SEHNR and CDR2 is FQNEAQ (reference sequence). The CDR3 loop is CASSNDLGLAGETQYF. The CDR3 bases are TGTGCCAGCAGCAACGACCTAGGACTAGCGGGAGAGACCCAGTACTTC.

This clonotype was detected only a few times. The chain carries TRBV6-2 or TRBV6-3 and TRBJ2-5; 9 bases line up with TRBD2. The V gene's germline CDR1 is MNHEY and CDR2 SVGEGT. Trimming cost V 0 bases and J 1 base; bases outside gene matches: 0. This CDR3 is built from 15 residues. The CDR3 loop is CASSYSSGSQETQYF. The CDR3 DNA is TGTGCCAGCAGTTACTCTAGCGGGAGCCAAGAGACCCAGTACTTC.

Worth noting for this clonotype: One end of the junction varies from germline; a read error may be responsible. This chain connects TRBV12-3 or TRBV12-4 to TRBJ2-7; no clear D gene. CDR3 length: 13 amino acids. CDR3 sequence: CAISGPQFDEQYF. In DNA form, the CDR3 reads TGTGCCATCAGTGGCCCTCAGTTCGACGAGCAGTACTTC.

This clonotype has a single count. A read error may explain this, as a much larger clone is one base away. The rearrangement links TRBV30 to TRBJ1-5; 7 bases map to TRBD1. The CDR3 has 13 amino acids. The V gene end was trimmed by 0 bases and the J gene end by 4 bases; junction bases not matched to a gene: 0. CDR1 and CDR2 from the germline V gene are GTSNPN and SVGIG (reference sequence). The CDR3 DNA follows: TGTGCCTGGAGTGTACAGGGGAATCAGCCCCAGCATTTT. This sequence encodes CAWSVQGNQPQHF.

The chain has TRBV5-1 and TRBJ1-4, with no clear D. CDR1 is SGHRS and CDR2 is YFSETQ in the germline V gene. This CDR3 contains 15 residues. Trimming took 5 bases from V and 0 from J, leaving 11 bases between them. CDR3 DNA sequence: TGCGCCAGCAGTCCCCGAGTTGCAACTAATGAAAAACTGTTTTTT. This sequence encodes CASSPRVATNEKLFF.

This chain links TRBV5-6 with TRBJ2-7; D not resolved. The tail of the sequence fits TRBJ2-5 better, so the J call may be wrong. Germline V gene sequence: CDR1 SGHDT, CDR2 YYEEEE. The CDR3 is made up of 13 amino acids. CDR3 region: CASSLLPSETQYF. Written as DNA, the CDR3 is TGTGCCAGCAGCTTACTGCCTTCGGAGACCCAGTACTTC.

V gene TRBV19 combines with J gene TRBJ2-1; 9 nucleotides align to TRBD2. Germline V lookup: CDR1 LNHDA, CDR2 SQIVND (reference sequence). The CDR3 sequence is 15 residues long. After removal of 4 bases from V and 4 bases from J, the junction contained 5 bases not matched to a gene. The CDR3 loop is CASSTLAGEYNEQFF. CDR3 sequence (DNA): TGTGCCAGTAGTACCTTAGCGGGAGAATACAATGAGCAGTTCTTC.